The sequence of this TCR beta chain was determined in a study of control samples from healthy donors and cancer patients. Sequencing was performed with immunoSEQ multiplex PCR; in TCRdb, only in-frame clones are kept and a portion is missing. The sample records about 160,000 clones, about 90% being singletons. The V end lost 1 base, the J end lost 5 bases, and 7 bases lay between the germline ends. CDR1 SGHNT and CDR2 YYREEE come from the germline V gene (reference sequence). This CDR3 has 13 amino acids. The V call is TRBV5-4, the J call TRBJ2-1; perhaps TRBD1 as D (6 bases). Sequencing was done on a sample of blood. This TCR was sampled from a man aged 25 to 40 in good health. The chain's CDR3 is CASSLNRDNEQFF. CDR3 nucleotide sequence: TGTGCCAGCAGCTTGAACAGGGACAATGAGCAGTTCTTC.